Listed below are T cell receptor beta chains from one sample, sequenced in a study of Graves' ophthalmopathy and Graves' hyperthyroidism. TCRdb called the multiplex PCR reads again in MiXCR, with one record for every CDR3 protein. The sample lists roughly 410,000 distinct CDR3 sequences, just over 15% occurring once. Sequenced sample: peripheral blood. Receptor source: a woman younger than 30 with stable Graves' hyperthyroidism. The CDR3 runs from the conserved cysteine through the conserved F or W. The order of the fields is V gene, J gene, CDR3 protein.

TRBV6-1	TRBJ1-2	CASSEIGAPLGNYGYTF
TRBV6-1	TRBJ1-1	CASSEAGQGLGDAFF
TRBV6-5	TRBJ2-5	CASSYRGATPQETQYF
TRBV6-1	TRBJ1-3	CASNTGQYSGNTIYF
TRBV5-5	TRBJ1-2	CASSLEGSPFIYGYTF
TRBV7-2	TRBJ1-2	CASSLAPVATYGYTF
TRBV19	TRBJ1-1	CASSGQEGFDTEAFF
TRBV6-5	TRBJ1-2	CASSYGQGVYGYTF
TRBV29-1	TRBJ2-7	CSVATLREQYF
TRBV20-1	TRBJ1-2	CSARPPWEGSGYTF
TRBV6-1	TRBJ2-5	CASTRTSVPETQYF
TRBV6-2/TRBV6-3	TRBJ2-5	CASSSHSSQGGETQYF
TRBV18	TRBJ1-1	CASSLTGGWGTEAFF
TRBV6-1	TRBJ2-7	CASTGLDRVRREQYF
TRBV7-8	TRBJ1-2	CASSHKGPSYGYTF
TRBV12-3/TRBV12-4	TRBJ2-4	CASSLASGITKNIKYF
TRBV7-2	TRBJ2-7	CASSVMGTATYEQYF
TRBV28	TRBJ1-2	CASSPDGDPSLYGYTF
TRBV4-1	TRBJ2-5	CASSQDHRGQETQYF
TRBV2	TRBJ2-7	CASSEAVGEQYF
TRBV2	TRBJ1-2	CASRAGQGGDYGYTF
TRBV2	TRBJ1-1	CASSFGRSRTFF
TRBV12-3/TRBV12-4	TRBJ1-1	CASSLPDRDTEAFF
TRBV10-3	TRBJ2-5	CAIRPGQEIETQYF
TRBV5-1	TRBJ1-2	CASRRDQGYGYTF
TRBV5-1	TRBJ2-5	CASSLTGMETQYF
TRBV27	TRBJ1-5	CASSERQQANQPQHF
TRBV6-1	TRBJ1-6	CASTAGGYNSPLHF
TRBV4-1	TRBJ2-2	CASSQVAPGAGELFF
TRBV19	TRBJ1-2	CASSGGRNYGYTF
TRBV2	TRBJ1-2	CASPGVDGYTF
TRBV25-1	TRBJ1-5	CASKKEGRRWGSNQPQHF
TRBV28	TRBJ1-1	CASSPPGRAREAFF
TRBV5-1	TRBJ1-2	CASSLASFTANYGYTF
TRBV27	TRBJ2-7	CASSKLGITYEQYF
TRBV12-3/TRBV12-4	TRBJ1-1	CASSPRQGTEAFF
TRBV28	TRBJ2-5	CASSWAGRETQYF
TRBV19	TRBJ1-1	CASSPYRGRTEAFF
TRBV4-1	TRBJ1-1	CASSQIHLGTEAFF
TRBV5-1	TRBJ2-7	CASSSRAGGSSYEQYF
TRBV6-1	TRBJ1-6	CASTYGTSDSPLHF
TRBV10-3	TRBJ2-7	CANRTSGGPAAGHEQYF
TRBV12-3/TRBV12-4	TRBJ1-2	CASSSTGTGVYGYTF
TRBV5-1	TRBJ2-2	CASSLTARANTGELFF
TRBV30	TRBJ1-2	CASSPDRSIGYTF
TRBV9	TRBJ1-1	CASSGTGRGAFF
TRBV29-1	TRBJ1-1	CSVNKIRDMNTEAFF
TRBV12-3/TRBV12-4	TRBJ2-7	CASSLRLGSGANEQYF
TRBV29-1	TRBJ1-5	CSVGEDLGIQHF
TRBV11-2	TRBJ1-2	CASSRSGQGRVGYGYTF
TRBV7-3	TRBJ2-7	CASSPPAPGGWNEQYF
TRBV28	TRBJ1-2	CASSLHGANYGYTF
TRBV6-1	TRBJ2-7	CASSPTANNEQYF